This T cell receptor (beta chain) was obtained from a study of shared clonotypes between healthy human individuals. Background on the study: CD4 naive and memory got three plates each, CD8 naive two, CD8 memory one. Study results and caveats: A handful of donors showed sharing of approximately 5% of naive CD4 clonotypes. Non-shared clonotypes had lower generation probabilities than clonotypes shared by all four sorted-subset donors.

V gave up 5 bases and J gave up 6 bases, with 14 bases separating them. Germline V gene data show CDR1 as SGHVS and CDR2 as FQNEAQ. The CDR3 is made up of 14 amino acids. This clone was observed once. What it recognizes is unknown. Naive CD8 cells lacked CD45RO, underwent positive selection for CCR7 and left out terminally differentiated effector memory CD45RA+ cells. An approximately 200 ng quantity of DNA, 25,000 to 35,000 T cell genomes, went into the sorted-subset replicate PCRs. Sequencing used immunoSEQ multiplex PCR; TCRdb keeps in-frame clones, though not all of them. The table shows around 1,900,000 clones, with 90% to 95% occurring only once.

Sequencing input: naive CD8+ T cells from PBMCs. This receptor was taken from a man aged 18 to 30 in good health. Some clones in this sample may be carry-over from other donors' samples. The chain has TRBV7-8 and TRBJ2-1, with D tentatively TRBD2 (5 bases). The chain's CDR3 is CASSPTSTGNEQFF. The CDR3 DNA sequence: TGTGCCAGCAGCCCAACTAGTACGGGCAATGAGCAGTTCTTC.